This T cell receptor beta chain was captured by sequencing in a study of cytomegalovirus exposure and HLA in healthy donors. About the study: There were 85 million or so unique TCRs (from HLA-typed donors) in an early data release. Overall study findings and caveats: Most TCR beta V segments were productive about 90% or about 30% of the time in an earlier analysis.

A remark on this clone: Its antigen remains unidentified.

All donors participated as healthy donors of bone marrow. This CDR3 has 15 amino acids. The germline CDR1 and CDR2 sequences are SGHRS and YFSETQ. The ends lost 4 bases at V and 4 bases at J; junction bases unmatched: 7. The PCR had 60 Vbeta and 13 Jbeta primers. Method: immunoSEQ multiplex PCR; TCRdb's copy keeps in-frame clones and lacks some. This sample carries around 99,000 clones, over 70% of them seen once, and the ten largest clones take around 7.8%. The TCR was taken from a man in his forties or fifties in good health and CMV-seropositive. Sequencing used PBMCs. V usage is TRBV5-1 and J usage is TRBJ2-2, with TRBD1 matching 7 bases. The CDR3 here is CASSAQGLGTGELFF. CDR3 nucleotide sequence: TGCGCCAGCAGCGCACAGGGGCTAGGCACCGGGGAGCTGTTTTTT.